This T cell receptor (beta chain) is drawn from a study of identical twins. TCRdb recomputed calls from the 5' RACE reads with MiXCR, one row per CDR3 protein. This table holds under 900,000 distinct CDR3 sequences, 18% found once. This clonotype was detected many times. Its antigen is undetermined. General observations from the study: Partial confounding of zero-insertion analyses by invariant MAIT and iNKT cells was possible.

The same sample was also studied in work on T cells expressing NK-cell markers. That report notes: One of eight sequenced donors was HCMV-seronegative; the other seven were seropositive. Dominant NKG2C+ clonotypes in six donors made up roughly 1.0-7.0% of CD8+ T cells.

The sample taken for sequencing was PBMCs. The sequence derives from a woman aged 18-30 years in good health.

For the CDR3, the DNA is TGTGCCAGCATTGACAGGGGGCTTCTAGACAATGAGCAGTTCTTC. It codes for CASIDRGLLDNEQFF. The chain employs TRBV12-3 or TRBV12-4 and TRBJ2-1; TRBD1 aligns across 10 bases. This CDR3 spans 15 amino acids. Losses at the gene ends were 7 bases for V and 5 bases for J; bases not matched to a gene: 8.